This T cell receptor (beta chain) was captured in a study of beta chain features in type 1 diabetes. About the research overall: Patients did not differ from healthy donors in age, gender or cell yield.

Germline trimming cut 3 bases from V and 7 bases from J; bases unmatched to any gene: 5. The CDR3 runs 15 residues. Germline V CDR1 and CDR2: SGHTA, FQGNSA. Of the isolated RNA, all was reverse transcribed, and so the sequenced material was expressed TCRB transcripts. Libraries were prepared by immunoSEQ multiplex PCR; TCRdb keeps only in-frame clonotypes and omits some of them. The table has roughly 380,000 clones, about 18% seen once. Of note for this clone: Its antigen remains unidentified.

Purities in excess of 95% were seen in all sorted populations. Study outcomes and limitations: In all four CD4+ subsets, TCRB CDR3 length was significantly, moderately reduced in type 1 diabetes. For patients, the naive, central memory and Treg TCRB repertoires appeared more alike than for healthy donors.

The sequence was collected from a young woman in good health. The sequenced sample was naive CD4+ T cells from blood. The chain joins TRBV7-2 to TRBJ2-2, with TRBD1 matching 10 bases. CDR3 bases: TGTGCCAGCAGCTTGGGACAGGGGTTCGTCGGGGAGCTGTTTTTT. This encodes CASSLGQGFVGELFF.